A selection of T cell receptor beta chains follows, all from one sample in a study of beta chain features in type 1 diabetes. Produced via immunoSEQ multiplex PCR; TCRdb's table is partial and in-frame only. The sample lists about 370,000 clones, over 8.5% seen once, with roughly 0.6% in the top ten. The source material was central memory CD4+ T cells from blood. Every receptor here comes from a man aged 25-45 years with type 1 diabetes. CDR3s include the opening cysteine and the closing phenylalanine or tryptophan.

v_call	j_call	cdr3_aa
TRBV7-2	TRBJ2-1	CASSATANEQFF
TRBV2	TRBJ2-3	CASIAGPLDTQYF
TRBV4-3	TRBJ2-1	CASSQEHPGMNEQFF
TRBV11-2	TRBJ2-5	CASSLVSSGPGAQYF
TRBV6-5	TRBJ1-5	CASSYSMGGNQPQHF
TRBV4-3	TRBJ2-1	CASSQSLAGNDEQFF
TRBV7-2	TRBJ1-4	CASRSGAGLSNEKLFF
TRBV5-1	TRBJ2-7	CASSLTQAGVSRNEQYF
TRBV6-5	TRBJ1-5	CASSYVREGQPQHF
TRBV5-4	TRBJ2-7	CASSLVGAAQPYEQYF
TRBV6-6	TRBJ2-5	CASSTLWETQYF
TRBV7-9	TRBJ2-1	CASSSDHEQFF
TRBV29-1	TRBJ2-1	CSVRTSGKKSEQFF
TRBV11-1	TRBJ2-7	CASSLSSEQYF
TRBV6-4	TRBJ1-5	CASTPGAGRQPQHF
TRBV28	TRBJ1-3	CASSLLPGTGNTIYF
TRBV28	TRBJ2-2	CASMGQANTGELFF
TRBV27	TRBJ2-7	CASSFSTGVSYEQYF
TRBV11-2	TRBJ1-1	CASSLGQGEGNTEAFF
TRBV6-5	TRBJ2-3	CASSYDRPSTDTQYF
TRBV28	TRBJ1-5	CASTSSAGGPVGQPQHF
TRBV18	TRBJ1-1	CASSFGLDPRAFF
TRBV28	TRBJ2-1	CASTRSGRPLLEQFF
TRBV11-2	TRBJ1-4	CASSFRPGVGEKLFF
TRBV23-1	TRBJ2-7	CASTGHSTYEQYF
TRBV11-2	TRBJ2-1	CASTSLKLGYNEQFF
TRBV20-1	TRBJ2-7	CSARQGYEQYF
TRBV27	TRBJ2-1	CASSLNAGGYNEQFF
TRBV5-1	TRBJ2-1	CASSSLERGPSNEQFF